The 18 T cell receptor beta chains below come from one sample, sequenced in a study. Each CDR3 protein is one row after TCRdb ran MiXCR on the RT-PCR reads. The data hold about 680,000 distinct CDR3 sequences, with approximately 15% observed a single time. The sequenced sample was memory CD4+ T cells from blood. The source is a female donor in good health, serving as a healthy control.

This clonotype came up many times. In nucleotides, the CDR3 is TGCAGTGCTAGTCAGGGCCCGACCCTTGAAGCTTTCTTT. It translates to CSASQGPTLEAFF. The chain links TRBV20-1 to TRBJ1-1, with D perhaps matching TRBD1 (5 bases). V shed 3 bases and J shed 7 bases, with 15 bases lying between them. Germline V gene lookup returns CDR1 DFQATT and CDR2 SNEGSKA (reference sequence). The CDR3 spans 13 residues.

In its sample, this clonotype was seen many times. The CDR3 bases are TGTGCCACCGCTTCCGGCACTGAGCAGTTCTTC. Protein product: CATASGTEQFF. The chain employs TRBV10-3 and TRBJ2-1; D is ambiguous. V was trimmed by 10 bases and J by 9 bases, leaving 13 bases between them. Germline V CDR1 and CDR2: ENHRY, SYGVKD. This CDR3 contains 11 residues.

This clonotype was found many times. The gene calls are TRBV5-1 and TRBJ2-2; possible D gene TRBD2, 5 bases. Germline CDR1 and CDR2: SGHRS and YFSETQ. There are 15 residues in the CDR3. V gave up 3 bases and J gave up 7 bases, with 16 bases separating them. The CDR3 DNA sequence: TGCGCCAGCAGCTACGACGGGAAAAAGGACGGGGAGCTGTTTTTT. The encoded protein is CASSYDGKKDGELFF.

This clonotype occurred many times. The V call is TRBV20-1, the J call TRBJ2-3; 9 nucleotides agree with TRBD2. After removal of 0 bases from V and 4 bases from J, the junction contained 2 bases not matched to a gene. The CDR3 runs 14 residues. CDR1 DFQATT and CDR2 SNEGSKA come from the germline V gene (reference sequence). The DNA for the CDR3 is TGCAGTGCTAGAGATGCGGGAGGGCCAGATACGCAGTATTTT. Protein sequence: CSARDAGGPDTQYF.

V and J are TRBV27 and TRBJ2-7, with D tentatively TRBD1 (5 bases). CDR3 size: 13 residues. CDR1 and CDR2 (germline): MNHEY, SMNVEV (reference sequence). V was shortened by 6 bases and J by 2 bases, with 11 bases between the two germline ends. CDR3 protein: CASSRVRTYEQYF. The CDR3 coding sequence is TGTGCCAGCAGCAGGGTCCGTACCTACGAGCAGTACTTC.

Notes on this clonotype: One end of the junction does not line up with germline, which may come from a read error. V and J are TRBV20-1 and TRBJ2-7; D gene uncertain. This CDR3 comprises 14 residues. Germline V gene lookup returns CDR1 DFQATT and CDR2 SNEGSKA (reference sequence). CDR3 nucleotides: TGCAGTGATAGAGCTCACTACCAAACCTACGAGCAGTACTTC. As protein: CSDRAHYQTYEQYF.

This rearrangement joins TRBV2 to TRBJ1-5; D might be TRBD1 (5 bases). The CDR3 is 14 amino acids. The germline V gene encodes CDR1 SNHLY and CDR2 FYNNEI. The germline V and J ends were trimmed by 10 bases and 0 bases, with 13 bases remaining between them. This CDR3 reads CATSRQYSNQPQHF. The DNA for the CDR3 is TGTGCCACCTCCCGACAGTATAGCAATCAGCCCCAGCATTTT.

This clonotype was seen more than once but under ten times. CDR3 sequence (DNA): TGTGCCAGCAGCTTATTAGGGACAGGGCCATACTATGGCTACACCTTC. It codes for CASSLLGTGPYYGYTF. The rearrangement links TRBV7-2 to TRBJ1-2; TRBD1 aligns across 9 bases. Germline CDR1 is SGHTA and CDR2 is FQGNSA. V shed 2 bases and J 3 bases; nucleotides not matched to a gene: 7. The length of the CDR3 is 16 residues.

This clonotype was counted ten times or more. Mismatch with germline at one junction end may stem from a read error. The genes are TRBV7-2 and TRBJ2-5, with 8 bases matching TRBD2. The CDR3 has 14 amino acids. CDR1 is SGHTA, CDR2 FQGNSA, per germline. CDR3 nucleotides: TGTGCCAGCAGCTTAGCGGCTAGCGGGTGGAGTCACAGCTTC. Protein product: CASSLAASGWSHSF.

The chain has TRBV7-9 and TRBJ2-3, with D possibly matching TRBD1 (6 bases). Looked up from germline, CDR1 is SEHNR and CDR2 is FQNEAQ (reference sequence). V was shortened by 3 bases and J by 2 bases, with 15 bases between the two germline ends. This CDR3 is built from 16 residues. The CDR3 nucleotides are TGTGCCAGCAGCTTTATTCTGGACAGCCACACAGATACGCAGTATTTT. It is translated as CASSFILDSHTDTQYF.

The rearrangement joins TRBV20-1 to TRBJ1-6; 10 bases are a match to TRBD1. This CDR3 spans 16 amino acids. Germline V gives CDR1 DFQATT, CDR2 SNEGSKA (reference sequence). V dropped 0 bases and J dropped 10; count of bases not matched to a gene: 9. The CDR3 region is CSARDPETGGGSPLHF. The CDR3 coding sequence is TGCAGTGCTAGAGATCCGGAGACAGGGGGCGGATCACCCCTCCACTTT.

J is TRBJ1-1 and V is TRBV7-2, with a weak D call TRBD1 (5 bases). The CDR3 consists of 12 residues. The V gene's germline CDR1 is SGHTA and CDR2 FQGNSA. Between the trimmed V and J ends, which lost 1 base and 11 bases, there was a span of 11 bases. CDR3 residues: CASSLERTWAFF. CDR3 nucleotides: TGTGCCAGCAGCTTAGAGAGGACATGGGCTTTCTTT.

This clonotype was detected only a few times. As DNA, the CDR3 is TGTGCCACCAGCAGAGACAGGGCAGGCTATGGCTACACCTTC. Translating gives CATSRDRAGYGYTF. V gene TRBV15 combines with J gene TRBJ1-2; a possible D gene is TRBD1 (5 bases). This CDR3 region has 14 residues. Germline CDR1 and CDR2: LNHNV and YYDKDF (reference sequence). Deletions cut 0 bases from V and 4 bases from J, with 9 bases between.

This clonotype was counted between two and nine times. The J gene is TRBJ2-4, the V gene TRBV7-9; D uncertain. Trimming cost V 1 base and J 0 bases, with 7 bases left between them. The CDR3 extends over 15 amino acids. Germline loops: CDR1 SEHNR, CDR2 FQNEAQ (reference sequence). CDR3 bases: TGTGCCAGCAGCTTAGACCTCCTAGCCAAAAACATTCAGTACTTC. Translated, it gives CASSLDLLAKNIQYF.

The V call is TRBV7-3, the J call TRBJ1-5; D ambiguous. The length of the CDR3 is 15 residues. Germline values: CDR1 SGHTA, CDR2 FQGTGA. Trimming cost V 3 bases and J 0 bases, with 9 bases left between them. CDR3 nucleotides: TGTGCCAGCAGCTTGCCCGGAGATAGCAATCAGCCCCAGCATTTT. This encodes CASSLPGDSNQPQHF.

V usage is TRBV14 and J usage is TRBJ2-1; TRBD1 agrees at 9 bases. This CDR3 has 15 amino acids. V shed 3 bases, J shed 7 bases, and the junction held 7 bases outside the gene matches. Germline V gene lookup returns CDR1 SGHDN and CDR2 FVKESK. This chain's CDR3 is CASSQSGTGSNEQFF. The CDR3 bases are TGTGCCAGCAGCCAGTCCGGGACAGGGTCGAATGAGCAGTTCTTC.

This clonotype was detected ten times or more. The chain links TRBV7-6 to TRBJ1-5; D not resolved. The ends were cut back, 5 bases at V and 0 bases at J, with 11 bases in the middle. The germline V gene encodes CDR1 SGHVS and CDR2 FNYEAQ. The CDR3 runs 15 residues. The DNA of the CDR3 is TGTGCCAGCAGCCCCCAGGTTAATAGCAATCAGCCCCAGCATTTT. Translated, it gives CASSPQVNSNQPQHF.

In the case of this clonotype: One base away lies a much larger clone, so this may be a sequencing read error. CDR3 sequence: CATSDFDEQYF. The CDR3 DNA reads as TGTGCCACCAGTGATTTTGACGAGCAGTACTTC. The V call is TRBV24-1, the J call TRBJ2-7; D is uncertain. Germline V gene sequence: CDR1 KGHDR, CDR2 SFDVKD. The V gene lost 1 base and the J gene lost 5 bases, with 2 bases spanning the gap. The CDR3 is made up of 11 amino acids.